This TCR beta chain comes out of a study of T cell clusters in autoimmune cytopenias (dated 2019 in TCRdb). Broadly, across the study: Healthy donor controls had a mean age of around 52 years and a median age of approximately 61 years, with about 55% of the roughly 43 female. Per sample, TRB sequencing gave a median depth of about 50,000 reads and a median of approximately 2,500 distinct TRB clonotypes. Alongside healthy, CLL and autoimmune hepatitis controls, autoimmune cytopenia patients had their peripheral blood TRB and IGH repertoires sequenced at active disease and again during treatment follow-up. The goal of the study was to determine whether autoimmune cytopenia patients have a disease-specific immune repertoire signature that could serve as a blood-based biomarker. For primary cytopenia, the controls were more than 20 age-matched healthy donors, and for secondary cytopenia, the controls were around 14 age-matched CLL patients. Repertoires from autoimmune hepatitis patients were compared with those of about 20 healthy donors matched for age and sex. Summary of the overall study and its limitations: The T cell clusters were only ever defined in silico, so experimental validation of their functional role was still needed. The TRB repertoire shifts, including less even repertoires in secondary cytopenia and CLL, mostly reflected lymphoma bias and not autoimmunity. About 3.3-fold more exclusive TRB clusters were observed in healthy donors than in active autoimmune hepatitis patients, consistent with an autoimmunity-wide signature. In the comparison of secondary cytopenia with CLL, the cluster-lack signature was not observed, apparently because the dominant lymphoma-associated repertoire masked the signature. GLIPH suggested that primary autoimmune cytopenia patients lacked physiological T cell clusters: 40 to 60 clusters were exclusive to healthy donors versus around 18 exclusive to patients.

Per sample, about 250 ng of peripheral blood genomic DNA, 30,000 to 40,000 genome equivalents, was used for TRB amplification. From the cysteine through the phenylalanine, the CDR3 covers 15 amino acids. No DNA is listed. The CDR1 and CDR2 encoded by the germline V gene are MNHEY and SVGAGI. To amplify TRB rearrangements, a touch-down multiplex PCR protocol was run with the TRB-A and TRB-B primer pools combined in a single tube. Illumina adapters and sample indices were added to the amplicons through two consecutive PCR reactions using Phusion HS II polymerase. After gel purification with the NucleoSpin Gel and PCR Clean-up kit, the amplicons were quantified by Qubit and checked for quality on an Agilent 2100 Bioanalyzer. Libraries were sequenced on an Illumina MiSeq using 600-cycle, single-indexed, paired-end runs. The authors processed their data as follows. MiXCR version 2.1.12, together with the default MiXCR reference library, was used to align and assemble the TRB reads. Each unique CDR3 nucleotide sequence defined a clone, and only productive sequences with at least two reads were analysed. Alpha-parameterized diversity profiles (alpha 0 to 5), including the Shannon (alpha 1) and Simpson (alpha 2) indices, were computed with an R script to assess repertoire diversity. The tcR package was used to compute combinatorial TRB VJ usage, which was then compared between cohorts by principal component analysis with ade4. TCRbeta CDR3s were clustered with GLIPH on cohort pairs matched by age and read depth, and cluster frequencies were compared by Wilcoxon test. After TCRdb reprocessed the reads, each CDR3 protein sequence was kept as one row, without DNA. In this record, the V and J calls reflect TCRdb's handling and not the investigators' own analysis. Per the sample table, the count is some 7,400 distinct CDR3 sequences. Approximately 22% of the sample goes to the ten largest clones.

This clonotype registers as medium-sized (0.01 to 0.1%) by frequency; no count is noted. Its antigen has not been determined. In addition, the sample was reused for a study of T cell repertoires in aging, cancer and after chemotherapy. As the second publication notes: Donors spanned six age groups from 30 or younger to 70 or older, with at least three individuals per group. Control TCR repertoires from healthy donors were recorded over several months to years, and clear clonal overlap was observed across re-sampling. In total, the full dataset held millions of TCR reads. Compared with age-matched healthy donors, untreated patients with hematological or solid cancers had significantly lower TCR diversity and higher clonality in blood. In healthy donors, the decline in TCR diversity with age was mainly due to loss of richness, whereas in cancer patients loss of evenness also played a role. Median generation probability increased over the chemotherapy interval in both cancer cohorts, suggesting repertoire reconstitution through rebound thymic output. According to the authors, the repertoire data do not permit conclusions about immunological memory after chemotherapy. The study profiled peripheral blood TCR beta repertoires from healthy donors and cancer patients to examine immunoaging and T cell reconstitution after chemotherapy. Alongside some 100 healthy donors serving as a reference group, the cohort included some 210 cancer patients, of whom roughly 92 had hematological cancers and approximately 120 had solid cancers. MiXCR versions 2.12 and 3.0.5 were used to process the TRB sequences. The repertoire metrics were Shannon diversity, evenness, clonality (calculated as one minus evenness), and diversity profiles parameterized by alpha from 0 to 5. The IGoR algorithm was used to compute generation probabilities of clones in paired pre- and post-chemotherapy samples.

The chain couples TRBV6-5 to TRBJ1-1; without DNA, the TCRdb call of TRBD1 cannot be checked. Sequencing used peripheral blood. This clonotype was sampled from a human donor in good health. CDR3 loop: CASSYSGGRGTEAFF.